This T cell receptor (beta chain) was found in a study of T cell responses to AZD1222 COVID-19 vaccine. Trimming cost V 1 base and J 3 bases, with 21 bases left between them. From germline, CDR1 is LGHDT and CDR2 YNNKEL (reference sequence). The CDR3 has 18 amino acids. By share, this clone counts as medium-sized. The method was immunoSEQ multiplex PCR; TCRdb's version includes in-frame clones alone and lacks a portion of them. This sample carries about 150,000 clones, approximately 90% of them seen once, and the ten largest clones take roughly 2%. The clonotype originates from an adult who received the AZD1222 COVID-19 vaccine. The specimen comprised peripheral blood, sampled 28 days after the second AZD1222 dose. The rearrangement links TRBV3-1 (or the pseudogene TRBV3-2) to TRBJ1-1; D remains ambiguous. CDR3 sequence: CASSQAIGPQRMDTEAFF. DNA for the CDR3: TGTGCCAGCAGCCAAGCGATTGGACCTCAACGCATGGACACTGAAGCTTTCTTT.